This TCR beta chain originates from a study of blood T cell repertoires in COVID-19. Study details: Samples of COVID-19 (acute and convalescent) were obtained from the United States, Italy and Spain. T cells, B-cell-depleted T cells, or PBMCs supplied cDNA or gDNA.

Generated by immunoSEQ multiplex PCR, the TCRdb table keeps only in-frame clones and is missing some. The sample consists of under 400,000 clones, roughly 86% of them appearing once. CDR1 is SGHTA and CDR2 is FQGTGA in the germline V gene. The CDR3 is 16 amino acids. V lost 5 bases and J 4 bases, leaving 17 bases between the germline ends. The receptor was derived from a woman in her twenties or thirties with COVID-19, enrolled during active disease. Material: peripheral blood. The chain couples TRBV7-3 to TRBJ2-2, with D possibly being TRBD2 (6 bases). The CDR3: CASSRGPWEVTGELFF. DNA of the CDR3: TGTGCCAGCAGCCGAGGCCCTTGGGAGGTCACCGGGGAGCTGTTTTTT.